The 15 T cell receptor beta chains presented below share a single source sample, sequenced in a study of T cells after yellow fever vaccination. TCRdb analysed the 5' RACE reads with MiXCR anew, one entry per CDR3 protein. Here the sample spans roughly 520,000 distinct CDR3 sequences, just over 20% being singletons. The sequencing here drew on PBMCs, taken 21 days after the first yellow fever vaccination. These receptors were collected from a man in his late teens or twenties who received the YFV17D yellow fever vaccine.

This chain uses TRBV6-5 with TRBJ2-2; D unclear. CDR3 length equals 15 residues. Germline V gene sequence: CDR1 MNHEY, CDR2 SVGAGI. V was clipped by 1 base and J by 0 bases, with 6 bases between them. CDR3 sequence: CASSYWAANTGELFF. CDR3 sequence (DNA): TGTGCCAGCAGTTACTGGGCAGCGAACACCGGGGAGCTGTTTTTT.

This clonotype was recorded a few times. V and J are TRBV10-3 and TRBJ2-1, with 15 bases that match TRBD2. The germline V gene encodes CDR1 ENHRY and CDR2 SYGVKD. V trimming: 10 bases; J trimming: 7 bases; junction bases outside the gene matches: 5. CDR3 length: 14 residues. In nucleotides, the CDR3 is TGTGCCACGGGACTAGCGGGGGGTATGAATGAGCAGTTCTTC. This encodes CATGLAGGMNEQFF.

The chain uses TRBV6-1 and TRBJ1-1; 9 nucleotides align to TRBD1. The CDR3 runs to 14 residues. V shed 6 bases and J 5 bases; nucleotides not matched to a gene: 7. Germline V lookup: CDR1 MNHNS, CDR2 SASEGT. CDR3 in amino acids: CASSRQGGYTEAFF. CDR3 DNA: TGTGCCAGCAGCCGACAGGGGGGGTATACTGAAGCTTTCTTT.

The chain couples TRBV18 to TRBJ2-2; D not certain. The CDR3 runs 14 residues. V dropped 0 bases and J dropped 6 bases, with 8 bases sitting between them. Germline values: CDR1 KGHSH, CDR2 LQKENI. CDR3: CASSPPGVSGELFF. Written as DNA, the CDR3 is TGTGCCAGCTCACCACCGGGTGTCTCCGGGGAGCTGTTTTTT.

V and J are TRBV6-5 and TRBJ2-2; D gene uncertain. CDR3 size: 14 residues. CDR1 and CDR2 from the germline V gene are MNHEY and SVGAGI. Between the trimmed V and J ends, which lost 4 bases and 1 base, there was a span of 7 bases. In DNA, the CDR3 is TGTGCCAGCAGTTGGCGTATGAACACCGGGGAGCTGTTTTTT. It specifies CASSWRMNTGELFF.

There are many counts of this clonotype. The V gene is TRBV28, the J gene TRBJ2-1; D is unresolved. Trimming left V 7 bases short and J 5 bases short, with 6 bases between. Per the germline V gene, CDR1 is MDHEN and CDR2 is SYDVKM. CDR3 length: 11 amino acids. CDR3 protein: CASTRDNEQFF. CDR3 DNA sequence: TGTGCCAGCACCCGAGACAATGAGCAGTTCTTC.

The table lists this clonotype with a few counts. The chain recombines TRBV7-2 with TRBJ1-3; the D is unclear. V shed 0 bases and J shed 6 bases, with 3 bases lying between them. The germline V gene has CDR1 SGHTA and CDR2 FQGNSA. The CDR3 runs to 12 residues. The CDR3 reads CASSLALNTIYF. The CDR3 bases are TGTGCCAGCAGCTTAGCGCTAAACACCATATATTTT. The full variable domain, completed using reference TRBV7-2 and TRBJ1-3, is GAGVSQSPSNKVTEKGKDVELRCDPISGHTALYWYRQSLGQGLEFLIYFQGNSAPDKSGLPSDRFSAERTGGSVSTLTIQRTQQEDSAVYLCASSLALNTIYFGEGSWLTVV.

This clonotype has only a few counts. The rearrangement links TRBV7-3 to TRBJ2-3; D might be TRBD1 or TRBD2, each matching 6 bases. CDR3 length: 14 amino acids. The germline gives CDR1 SGHTA, CDR2 FQGTGA. V was clipped by 7 bases and J by 4 bases, with 15 bases between them. The CDR3, as DNA: TGTGCCAGCACCGAGGGGGGCAATGCAGATACGCAGTATTTT. Amino acid sequence: CASTEGGNADTQYF.

The genes are TRBV18 and TRBJ2-7; D unclear. Deletions cut 7 bases from V and 2 bases from J, with 15 bases between. CDR1 and CDR2 (germline): KGHSH, LQKENI. The CDR3 runs 14 residues. In DNA form, the CDR3 reads TGTGCCAGCTTGCCGACAAGGTTCGCCTACGAGCAGTACTTC. It yields the protein CASLPTRFAYEQYF.

The gene calls are TRBV7-2 and TRBJ2-7; the D is unclear. In germline, CDR1 is SGHTA, CDR2 FQGNSA. CDR3 length: 14 amino acids. With 1 base removed from V and 1 base from J, the gap between germline ends came to 8 bases. Written as DNA, the CDR3 is TGTGCCAGCAGCTTAGGTCTGGGATCCTACGAGCAGTACGTC. Translating it yields CASSLGLGSYEQYV.

The chain employs TRBV6-2 or TRBV6-3 and TRBJ2-1; 9 bases map to TRBD2. CDR1 MNHEY and CDR2 SVGEGT come from the germline V gene. The CDR3 contains 13 residues. V was pared by 8 bases and J by 6 bases, with 5 bases of the junction left unmatched. The CDR3 nucleotides read TGTGCCAGCGTGCTAGCGGGGTCCAATGAGCAGTTCTTC. It is translated as CASVLAGSNEQFF.

The chain is built from TRBV3-1 and TRBJ2-1; D is undetermined. CDR1 and CDR2 (germline): LGHDT, YNNKEL (reference sequence). V shed 5 bases and J shed 4 bases, with 15 bases lying between them. CDR3 size: 15 residues. The CDR3 nucleotides are TGTGCCAGCAGCGAATGGCCAAGGGTTTACAATGAGCAGTTCTTC. The encoded protein is CASSEWPRVYNEQFF.

The chain couples TRBV20-1 to TRBJ2-5, with D perhaps matching TRBD2 (6 bases). Germline loops: CDR1 DFQATT, CDR2 SNEGSKA (reference sequence). This CDR3 contains 16 residues. V gave up 0 bases and J gave up 1 base, with 15 bases separating them. CDR3: CSARDITSPLQETQYF. The CDR3 DNA reads TGCAGTGCTAGAGACATTACTAGCCCCCTCCAAGAGACCCAGTACTTC.

J is TRBJ2-5 and V is TRBV6-2 or TRBV6-3; no reliable D call. This CDR3 is 12 amino acids long. The germline gives CDR1 MNHEY, CDR2 SVGEGT. Trimming shortened V by 10 bases and J by 3 bases, and 12 bases separated the two germline ends. The CDR3 is CATANGEETQYF. For the CDR3, the DNA is TGTGCCACCGCGAATGGGGAAGAGACCCAGTACTTC.

This clonotype showed up just a few times. J is TRBJ2-2 and V is TRBV7-9; perhaps TRBD1 as D (5 bases). CDR3 size: 12 residues. CDR1 is SEHNR, CDR2 FQNEAQ, per germline (reference sequence). V gave up 7 bases and J gave up 7 bases, with 10 bases separating them. The CDR3 here is CASNPGIGELFF. CDR3 in DNA: TGTGCCAGCAACCCAGGGATCGGGGAGCTGTTTTTT.